This TCR beta chain appears in the sequencing data of a study of Graves' ophthalmopathy and Graves' hyperthyroidism. Study at large: Investigators collected peripheral blood at initial diagnosis, before any treatment was given.

The V gene's germline CDR1 is SQVTM and CDR2 ANQGSEA. The CDR3 sequence is 13 residues long. The V and J ends lost 7 bases and 0 bases, in that order; junction bases with no gene match: 4. Using RNA transcripts, the TCR beta CDR3 regions were amplified. Amplification began with first-round RT-PCR using HTBI primers, then second-round multiplex PCR was performed. TCRdb ran MiXCR on the multiplex PCR reads and lists one entry per CDR3 protein. The sample consists of about 740,000 distinct CDR3 sequences, 35% to 50% of them appearing once. PBMCs were density-gradient isolated from roughly 9.6 ml fresh blood.

The origin of this receptor is an adult man with Graves' ophthalmopathy. Sample: peripheral blood. This sequence joins TRBV29-1 and TRBJ2-3; TRBD2 matches 7 bases. In DNA form, the CDR3 reads TGCAGCGCCGGGGGGTCTAGCACAGATACGCAGTATTTT. This codes for CSAGGSSTDTQYF.